This T cell receptor beta chain was obtained from a study of cytomegalovirus exposure and HLA in healthy donors. Study-level points and caveats: Per a prior analysis, the majority of TCR beta V segments were productive roughly 90% or roughly 30% of the time.

This CDR3 comprises 14 residues. The germline V gene encodes CDR1 SGHVS and CDR2 FQNEAQ. The germline V and J ends were trimmed by 5 bases and 4 bases, with 15 bases remaining between them. As for this clone: The target antigen is unknown.

Both 60 Vbeta primers and 13 Jbeta primers went into the PCR. TCRdb's table, derived via immunoSEQ multiplex PCR, lists solely in-frame clones and lacks some. Among under 250,000 clones, approximately 79% were seen once, and the ten largest hold 4% to 4.5%. The chain is built from TRBV7-8 and TRBJ2-7; D might be TRBD2 (6 bases). The sequence was obtained from a woman in her twenties or thirties in good health and CMV-seropositive. Sequences were obtained from PBMCs. The CDR3 loop is CASSPGGMVYEQYF. The CDR3 DNA reads TGTGCCAGCAGCCCCGGGGGTATGGTATACGAGCAGTACTTC.